This record looks at one T cell receptor (beta chain) sequence and its context. The record originates from a study of blood T cell repertoires in COVID-19. The germline CDR1 and CDR2 sequences are KGHSH and LQKENI. The CDR3 is made up of 18 amino acids. V lost 2 bases, J lost 2 bases, and 9 bases stayed unmatched. The repertoire was sequenced with immunoSEQ multiplex PCR; TCRdb's copy has only in-frame clones and lacks some. The top ten hold roughly 3.2% of the sample, which has roughly 120,000 clones, more than 80% seen once. The chain combines TRBV18 with TRBJ2-6; 7 nucleotides agree with TRBD2. This TCR was sampled from a woman older than 75 with COVID-19, enrolled during active disease. The source material was peripheral blood. CDR3 amino acids: CASSPGSGTVAGANVLTF. CDR3 nucleotides: TGTGCCAGCTCACCAGGGAGCGGGACGGTCGCTGGGGCCAACGTCCTGACTTTC.